The clone carrying this TCR beta chain was recorded a few times. Its cognate antigen is unknown. Other DNA variants within this sample encode the same CDR3. Expressed TCRB transcripts were sequenced after all isolated RNA was converted to cDNA. Using immunoSEQ multiplex PCR, the repertoire was profiled, and TCRdb retains in-frame clones only, with some absent. This table holds fewer than 900,000 clones, 15% to 20% found once. This specimen comes from a study of beta chain features in type 1 diabetes. Study overall: Comparable age, gender and cell yields were observed in patients relative to healthy donors. General study points: High-TCR-expressing cells could be over-represented by cDNA sequencing.

Germline loops: CDR1 SGDLS, CDR2 YYNGEE. Deletions cut 4 bases from V and 7 bases from J, with 23 bases between. The CDR3 sequence is 17 residues long. The sequencing sample was made of naive CD4+ T cells from blood. The source of this sequence is a woman aged 18-29 years in good health. The chain has TRBV9 and TRBJ2-2; D may be TRBD2 (5 bases). CDR3 protein: CASSRTLAIKAGGELFF. DNA of the CDR3: TGTGCCAGCAGCAGAACTCTAGCCATTAAAGCTGGCGGGGAGCTGTTTTTT.